This TCR beta chain was retrieved from a study of cytomegalovirus exposure and HLA in healthy donors (dated by TCRdb to about 2017). Background on the whole study: An earlier analysis of approximately 640 of the donors reported 250 to 300 Gb of sequence data and 120 million or so unique TCR beta sequences from about 200 million T cells. An early release that covered 640 HLA-typed donors contained approximately 290 gigabases of sequencing data and 85 million to 100 million unique TCR sequences. Of the roughly 400 genotyped donors, approximately 83% fell in the genetic ancestry cluster associated with self-reported Caucasian donors. The study aimed to test whether signatures of past pathogen exposure could be identified by cataloging public T cell receptors. The study used immunosequencing to profile the T cell repertoires of approximately 690 subjects and linked those repertoires to cytomegalovirus serostatus. In addition to the first cohort of 666 subjects, a separate validation cohort of 100 to 150 different subjects was used. High-throughput TCR immunosequencing, statistical association of individual TCRs with disease status, and machine learning were combined to predict cytomegalovirus infection status. To study patterns of TCR occurrence, a later analysis re-analyzed previously published TCR beta repertoires from 600 to 750 donors and added high-resolution HLA genotyping. Rather than drawing on any new phenotypic data, the later analysis identified candidate immune exposures from TCR beta sequences and the way those sequences occurred across donors. In an earlier analysis of about 590 of the donors, high-throughput TCR beta sequencing was used to judge whether each TCR beta V gene segment behaved as functional or pseudogenic. Alongside the repertoire data, information on donor age, sex, ethnicity and CMV serostatus was compiled. A later genetic analysis took genome-wide SNP genotypes for about 55% of the roughly 670 donors and used that subset as a discovery cohort. All discovery cohort repertoires had been generated on a single sequencing platform. HLA typing covered class I and class II loci at four-digit resolution. Typing coverage varied by locus: roughly 629-630 donors for A, B, C, DRB1 and DQB1; more than 500 for DQA1; around 610 for DPA1; approximately 450 for DPB1. Several DR-DQ haplotypes were handled as single units for association and clustering because linkage in the cohort was strong. Across some 400 genotyped donors of the cohort, an average of approximately 240,000 unique TCR beta nucleotide sequences per donor were sequenced, and roughly a sixth of those sequences were non-productive. Summary of the overall study and its limitations: In a later analysis, the rate of TCR association differed among HLA loci, with DRB1 alleles having the most associated TCRs and HLA-C alleles having the fewest. Because counts were too low, roughly 17 rarely observed V segments, including chromosome 9 orphons, were left out of the earlier analysis of about 500 of the donors. In vitro tests confirmed that three of the cytomegalovirus-associated TCR beta chains recognize cytomegalovirus antigens. A later analysis found that most CMV-associated TCR beta chains appeared HLA-restricted, with HLA associations seemingly driven largely by CMV exposure. A later genetic analysis reported fewer N-insertions in productive TCRs among donors in an Asian-associated ancestry cluster than the roughly 700-donor mean. The authors suggested that the approach could potentially be extended to other disease states and immunological phenotypes. V-gene and J-gene trimming of TCR beta chains was associated with a missense DCLRE1C variant in a later genetic analysis, and the association was replicated in an independent cohort. Because some donors lacked HLA typing at each locus, the association tests relied only on the typed subset. Most TCR sequences were seen in very few donors, while some public TCRs were found in many individuals. Specific HLA alleles were associated with over 15,000 TCR beta sequences at a false discovery rate of 0.05 in a later analysis. Presence/absence analyses assumed roughly uniform sequencing depth across donors, an assumption that may not hold. Linkage disequilibrium might explain the correlated functional status among segregating V segments, but an unknown experimental factor could not be excluded. Several of the top co-occurrence clusters appeared to be linked to parvovirus B19, influenza, CMV and Epstein-Barr virus, according to a later analysis. When HLA alleles, especially DR and DQ, strongly co-occurred, TCR associations were difficult to assign to individual alleles. An earlier analysis of approximately 530 of the donors showed that most TCR beta V segments appeared in productive rearrangements either about 87% or about 30% of the time, which broadly matched IMGT annotations. Only TCR beta chains were sequenced in this cohort, and the absence of alpha or paired-chain data limited detectable features. In a later analysis, HLA-associated TCR beta chains were found to be more clonally expanded and to have lower generation probabilities than equally common non-associated chains. In the study, 150 to 200 TCR beta chains were listed as associated with cytomegalovirus. The classifier was reported to diagnose cytomegalovirus status with high specificity and sensitivity in both the original cohort and the validation cohort. The sequencing pipeline was judged likely to have produced a cluster of highly shared sequence variants as a technical artifact. The 87-base-pair reads could not distinguish some IMGT-functional V segments, including TRBV6-2 and TRBV6-3, so those segments were excluded. The only immune exposure information available for the cohort was CMV serostatus. A further reported finding was that TCR beta sequences accurately predicted the HLA-A and HLA-B alleles for most subjects in the first cohort.

Counted from cysteine to phenylalanine, this CDR3 has 14 amino acids. Only CDR3 DNA remains: 42 bases, in frame from the first base. Cut back by 6 bases and 4 bases, the V and J ends lie 15 bases apart. From a lookup of the germline V gene, CDR1 and CDR2 are MDHEN and SYDVKM. The cohort comprised around 700 healthy bone marrow donors. All cohort members were sampled while nominally healthy, although unrecorded immune exposures were likely present. The donor was CMV seropositive and belonged to the group of 250 to 300 seropositive cohort members. A peripheral blood sample was provided by each donor, and peripheral blood mononuclear cells were used for TCR beta sequencing. Genomic DNA was extracted from the blood cell samples with the Qiagen DNeasy Blood Extraction Kit. Libraries came from the immunoSEQ multiplex PCR assay. For the multiplex PCR, a mixture combining 60 forward primers for TCR Vbeta segments and 13 reverse primers for TCR Jbeta segments was used. A multiplex PCR assay on genomic DNA amplified the CDR3 region of rearranged TCR beta genes. On the Illumina HiSeq System, the amplified TCR beta libraries were sequenced as 87-base-pair reads. The original methods were these. Across the 700 or so repertoires, a later analysis counted 78 million or so unique TCR beta chains, roughly 11 million of which were shared by at least two donors. Raw reads were error-corrected and collapsed into unique sequences with a nearest-neighbor algorithm that merged closely related sequences to remove PCR and sequencing errors. V, D and J gene segments were assigned by aligning CDR3 sequences to IMGT reference sequences. For a sequence to be retained, a match of at least six nucleotides to both a V gene segment and a J gene segment was required. A rearrangement was called productive if the CDR3 had no stop codons and remained in frame with V and J, and every other rearrangement was called non-productive. Following IMGT convention, CDR3 was defined as the stretch from the second conserved V-encoded cysteine to the conserved J-encoded phenylalanine. The earlier analysis of some 580 of the donors excluded any sequence lacking an unambiguous match to a single V gene segment. In an earlier analysis of a few hundred of the donors, V segments were called functional above 56.7% productive rearrangements and were called segregating when the between-donor standard deviation exceeded 5%. A statistical classification framework was built to diagnose cytomegalovirus status from the catalog of TCR beta chain sequences. In a later analysis, TCR nucleotide sequences were compared against IMGT/GENE-DB human TR gene sequences so that V and J genes could be assigned. Using the TCRdist pipeline, a later analysis assigned CDR3 sequences along with most-parsimonious VDJ recombination scenarios. A later analysis defined each TCR beta chain by its CDR3 amino acid sequence plus V-gene family, and excluded reads lacking a unique V-gene family. As a way to deal with suspected cross-contamination and a sequencing artifact, a later analysis dropped nearly 600 nucleotide sequences that were highly shared and had low generation probability. In a later analysis, a clonal expansion index was calculated for each public chain from normalized within-repertoire ranks of inferred template counts. In a later analysis, generation probabilities were computed using a VDJ recombination model fitted to out-of-frame rearrangements, and the results were checked against IGoR. In a later analysis, hypergeometric tests were used to score TCR-TCR, TCR-HLA and TCR-CMV co-occurrence, with a repertoire-size bias correction applied to TCR pairs. In a later analysis, false discovery rates were estimated by permuting HLA or CMV assignments 20 times. In a later analysis, co-occurring TCRs were grouped with DBSCAN, and TCRdist sequence similarity was added when clustering was performed within HLA-allele-positive subsets. Co-occurrence clustering excluded repertoires with fewer than 30,000 or more than 120,000 public chains, plus five with anomalous nucleotide sharing. What TCRdb holds here is the immuneACCESS table cut down to in-frame rearrangements. Part of the clones is not present; checked against another copy, under half of the missing clones reflect an unresolved V gene, and the others are unexplained. D and trimming were read from the DNA, whereas the V and J calls and clone size are those reported in that table. This sample holds approximately 120,000 clones; roughly 17% were observed only once. The biggest ten clones account for less than 3.5% of the sample.

On this clone: Its cognate antigen has yet to be identified. No qualities accompany the bases; no much larger clone lies one base away.

Sequencing was performed on PBMCs. The receptor chain draws on TRBV28 and TRBJ1-1; 6 matching bases give a weak D call of TRBD1. The receptor was isolated from a female donor in good health and CMV-seropositive. The CDR3 region has the sequence CASSYRDTATEAFF. The sequenced DNA is TGTGCCAGCAGCTACAGGGATACGGCCACTGAAGCTTTCTTT.